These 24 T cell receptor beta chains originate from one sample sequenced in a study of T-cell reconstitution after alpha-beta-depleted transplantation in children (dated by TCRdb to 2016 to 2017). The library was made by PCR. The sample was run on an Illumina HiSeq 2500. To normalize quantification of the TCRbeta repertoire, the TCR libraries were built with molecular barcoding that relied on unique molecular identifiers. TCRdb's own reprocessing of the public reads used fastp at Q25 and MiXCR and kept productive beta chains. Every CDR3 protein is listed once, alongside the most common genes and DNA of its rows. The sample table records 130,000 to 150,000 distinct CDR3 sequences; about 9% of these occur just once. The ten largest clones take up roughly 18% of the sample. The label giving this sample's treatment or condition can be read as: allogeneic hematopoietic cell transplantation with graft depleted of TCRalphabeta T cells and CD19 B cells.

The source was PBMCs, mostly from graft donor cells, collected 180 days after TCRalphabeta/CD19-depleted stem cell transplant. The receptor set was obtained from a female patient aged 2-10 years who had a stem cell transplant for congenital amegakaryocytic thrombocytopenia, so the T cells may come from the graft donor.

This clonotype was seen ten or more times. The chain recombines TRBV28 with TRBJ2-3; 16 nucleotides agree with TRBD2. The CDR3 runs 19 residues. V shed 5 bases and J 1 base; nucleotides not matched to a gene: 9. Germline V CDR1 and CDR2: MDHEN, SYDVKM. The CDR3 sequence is CASSKQGLAGGPGTDTQYF. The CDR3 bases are TGTGCCAGCAGTAAACAGGGACTAGCGGGAGGGCCGGGCACAGATACGCAGTATTTT. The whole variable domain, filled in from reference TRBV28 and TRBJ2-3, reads DVKVTQSSRYLVKRTGEKVFLECVQDMDHENMFWYRQDPGLGLRLIYFSYDVKMKEKGDIPEGYSVSREKKERFSLILESASTNQTSMYLCASSKQGLAGGPGTDTQYFGPGTRLTVL.

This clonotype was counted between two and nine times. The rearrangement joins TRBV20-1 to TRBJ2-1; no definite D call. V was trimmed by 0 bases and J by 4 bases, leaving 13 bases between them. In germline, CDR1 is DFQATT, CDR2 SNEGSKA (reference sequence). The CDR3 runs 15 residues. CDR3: CSARDRVQAYNEQFF. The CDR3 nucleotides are TGCAGTGCTAGAGATCGGGTGCAGGCATACAATGAGCAGTTCTTC.

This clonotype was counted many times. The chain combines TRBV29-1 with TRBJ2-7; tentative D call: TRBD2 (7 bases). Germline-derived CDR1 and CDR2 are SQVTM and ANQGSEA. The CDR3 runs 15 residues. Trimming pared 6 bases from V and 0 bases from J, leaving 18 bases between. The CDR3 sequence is CSVLRGGGSSYEQYF. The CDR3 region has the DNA TGCAGCGTCCTTAGGGGGGGAGGGTCCTCCTACGAGCAGTACTTC.

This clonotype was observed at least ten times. The CDR3 region has the DNA TGCAGTGCTAGGGGGCGACAGATTTCTAGCACAGATACGCAGTATTTT. Translation: CSARGRQISSTDTQYF. The chain links TRBV20-1 to TRBJ2-3, with D maybe TRBD1 (5 bases). The germline V gene encodes CDR1 DFQATT and CDR2 SNEGSKA (reference sequence). This CDR3 spans 16 amino acids. V lost 3 bases, J lost 0 bases, and 16 bases lay in between.

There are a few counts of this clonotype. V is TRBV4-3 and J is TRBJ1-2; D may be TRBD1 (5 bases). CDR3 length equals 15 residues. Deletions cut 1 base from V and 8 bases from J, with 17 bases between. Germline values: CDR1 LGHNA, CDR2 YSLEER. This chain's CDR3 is CASSQAPRGGEGYTF. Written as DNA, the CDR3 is TGCGCCAGCAGCCAAGCTCCCCGGGGAGGGGAAGGCTACACCTTC.

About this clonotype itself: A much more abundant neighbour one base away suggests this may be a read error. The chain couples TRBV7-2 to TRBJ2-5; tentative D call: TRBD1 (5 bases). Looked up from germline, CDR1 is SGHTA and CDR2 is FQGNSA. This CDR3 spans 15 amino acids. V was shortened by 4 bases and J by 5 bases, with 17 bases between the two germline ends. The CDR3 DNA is TGTGCCAGCAGCTCATGGGGTGGGGCCAGGGAGACCCAGTACTTC. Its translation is CASSSWGGARETQYF.

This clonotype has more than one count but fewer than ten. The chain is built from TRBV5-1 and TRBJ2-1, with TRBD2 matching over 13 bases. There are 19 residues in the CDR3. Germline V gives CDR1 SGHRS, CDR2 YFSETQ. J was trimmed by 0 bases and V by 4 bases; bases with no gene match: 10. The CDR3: CASSKGLAGFGSSYNEQFF. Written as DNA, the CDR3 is TGCGCCAGCAGCAAGGGACTAGCGGGGTTCGGCAGCTCCTACAATGAGCAGTTCTTC.

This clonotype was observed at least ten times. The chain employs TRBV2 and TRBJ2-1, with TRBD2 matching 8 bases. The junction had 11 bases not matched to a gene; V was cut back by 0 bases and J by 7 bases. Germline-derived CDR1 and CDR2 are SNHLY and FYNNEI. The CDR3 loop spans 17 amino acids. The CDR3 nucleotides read TGTGCCAGCAGTGAAGCGCTTCTGCGGGAGGTTGATAATGAGCAGTTCTTC. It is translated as CASSEALLREVDNEQFF.

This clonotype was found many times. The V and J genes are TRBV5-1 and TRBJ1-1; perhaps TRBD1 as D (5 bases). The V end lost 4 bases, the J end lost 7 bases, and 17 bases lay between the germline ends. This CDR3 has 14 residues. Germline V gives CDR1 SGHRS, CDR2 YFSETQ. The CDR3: CASSGGDGRFEAFF. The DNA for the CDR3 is TGCGCCAGCAGCGGCGGGGACGGGAGGTTTGAAGCTTTCTTT.

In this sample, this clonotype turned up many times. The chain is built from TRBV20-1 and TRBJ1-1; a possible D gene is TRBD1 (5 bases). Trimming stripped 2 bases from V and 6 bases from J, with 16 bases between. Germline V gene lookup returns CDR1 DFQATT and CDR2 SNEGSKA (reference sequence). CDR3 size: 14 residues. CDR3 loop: CSARPTGGLPEAFF. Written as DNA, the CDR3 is TGCAGTGCTAGACCCACAGGAGGGTTACCTGAAGCTTTCTTT.

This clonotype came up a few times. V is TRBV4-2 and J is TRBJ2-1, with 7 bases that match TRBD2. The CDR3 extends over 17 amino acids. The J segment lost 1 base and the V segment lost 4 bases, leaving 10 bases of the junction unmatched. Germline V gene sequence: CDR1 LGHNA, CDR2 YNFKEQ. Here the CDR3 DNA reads TGTGCCAGCAGCCCGATCCGATCTAGCGGATCCTACAATGAGCAGTTCTTC. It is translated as CASSPIRSSGSYNEQFF.

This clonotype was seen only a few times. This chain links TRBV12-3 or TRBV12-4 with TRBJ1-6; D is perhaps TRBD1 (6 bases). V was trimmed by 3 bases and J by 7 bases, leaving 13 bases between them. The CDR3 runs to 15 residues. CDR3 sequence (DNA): TGTGCCAGCAGTTTTAGTGGACAGATAAATTCACCCCTCCACTTT. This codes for CASSFSGQINSPLHF.

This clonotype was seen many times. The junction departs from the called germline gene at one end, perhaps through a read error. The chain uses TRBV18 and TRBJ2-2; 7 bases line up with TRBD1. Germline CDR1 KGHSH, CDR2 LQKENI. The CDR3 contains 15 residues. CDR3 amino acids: CASSPGTANIGELFF. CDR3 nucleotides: TGTGCCAGCTCACCAGGGACAGCGAACATCGGGGAGCTGTTTTTT.

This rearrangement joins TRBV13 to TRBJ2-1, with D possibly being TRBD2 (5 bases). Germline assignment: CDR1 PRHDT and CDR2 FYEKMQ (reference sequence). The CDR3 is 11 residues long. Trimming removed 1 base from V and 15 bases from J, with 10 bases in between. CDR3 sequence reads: CASSLDGNLFF. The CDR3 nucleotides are TGTGCCAGCAGCTTAGACGGGAATCTGTTCTTC.

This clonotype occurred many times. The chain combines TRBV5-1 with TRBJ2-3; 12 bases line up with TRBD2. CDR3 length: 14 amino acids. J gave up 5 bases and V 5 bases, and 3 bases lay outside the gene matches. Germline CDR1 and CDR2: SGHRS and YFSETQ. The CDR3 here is CASSTSGGRDTQYF. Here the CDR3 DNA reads TGCGCCAGCAGTACTAGCGGGGGGAGAGATACGCAGTATTTT.

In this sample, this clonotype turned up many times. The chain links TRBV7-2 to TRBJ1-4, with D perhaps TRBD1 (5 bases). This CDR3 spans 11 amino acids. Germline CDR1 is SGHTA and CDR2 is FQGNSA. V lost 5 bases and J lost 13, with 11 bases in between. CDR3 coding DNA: TGTGCCAGCAGCGATCAAAGGGGACTGTTTTTT. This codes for CASSDQRGLFF.

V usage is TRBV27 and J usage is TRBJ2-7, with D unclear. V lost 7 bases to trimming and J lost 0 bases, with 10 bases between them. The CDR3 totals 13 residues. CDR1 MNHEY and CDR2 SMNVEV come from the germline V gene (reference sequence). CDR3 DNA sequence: TGTGCCAGCAATGACGGAGACTCCTACGAGCAGTACTTC. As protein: CASNDGDSYEQYF.

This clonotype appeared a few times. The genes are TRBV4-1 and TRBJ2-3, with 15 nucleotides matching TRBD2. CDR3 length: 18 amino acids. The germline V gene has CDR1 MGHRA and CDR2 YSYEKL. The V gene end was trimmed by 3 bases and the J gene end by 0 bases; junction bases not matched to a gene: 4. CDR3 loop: CASSQGLAGGLSTDTQYF. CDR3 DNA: TGCGCCAGCAGCCAGGGACTAGCGGGGGGCCTCAGCACAGATACGCAGTATTTT.

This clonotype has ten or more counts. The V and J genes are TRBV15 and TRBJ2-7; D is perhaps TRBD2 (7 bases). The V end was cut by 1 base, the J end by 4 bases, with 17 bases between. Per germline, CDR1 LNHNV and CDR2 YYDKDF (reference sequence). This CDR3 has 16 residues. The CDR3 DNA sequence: TGTGCCACCAGCAGAGGACCGATTAGGGGGGGATACGAGCAGTACTTC. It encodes CATSRGPIRGGYEQYF.

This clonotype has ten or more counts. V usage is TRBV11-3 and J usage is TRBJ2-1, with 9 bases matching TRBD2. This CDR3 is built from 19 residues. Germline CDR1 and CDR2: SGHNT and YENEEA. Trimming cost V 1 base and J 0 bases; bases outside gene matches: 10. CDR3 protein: CASSLGWGGLAPSYNEQFF. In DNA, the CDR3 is TGTGCCAGCAGCTTAGGTTGGGGGGGACTAGCCCCCTCCTACAATGAGCAGTTCTTC.

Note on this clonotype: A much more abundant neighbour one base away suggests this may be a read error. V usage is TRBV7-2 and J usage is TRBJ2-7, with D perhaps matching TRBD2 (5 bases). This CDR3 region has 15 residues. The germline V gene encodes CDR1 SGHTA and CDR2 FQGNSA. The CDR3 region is CSSSFLPQADYEQYF. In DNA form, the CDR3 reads TGTTCCAGCAGCTTTCTACCACAAGCGGACTACGAGCAGTACTTC.

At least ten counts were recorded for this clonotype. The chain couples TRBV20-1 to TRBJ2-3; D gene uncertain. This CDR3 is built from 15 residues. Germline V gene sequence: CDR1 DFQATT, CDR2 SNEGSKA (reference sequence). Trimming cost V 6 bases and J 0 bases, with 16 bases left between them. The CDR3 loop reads CSAANLRESTDTQYF. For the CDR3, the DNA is TGCAGTGCCGCCAACTTGAGAGAAAGCACAGATACGCAGTATTTT.

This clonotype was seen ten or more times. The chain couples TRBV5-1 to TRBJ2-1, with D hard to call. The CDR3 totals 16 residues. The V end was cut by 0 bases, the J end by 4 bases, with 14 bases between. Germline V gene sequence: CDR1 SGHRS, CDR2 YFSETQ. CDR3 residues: CASSLALQSSYNEQFF. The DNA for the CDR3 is TGCGCCAGCAGCTTGGCCTTACAGTCTTCTTACAATGAGCAGTTCTTC.

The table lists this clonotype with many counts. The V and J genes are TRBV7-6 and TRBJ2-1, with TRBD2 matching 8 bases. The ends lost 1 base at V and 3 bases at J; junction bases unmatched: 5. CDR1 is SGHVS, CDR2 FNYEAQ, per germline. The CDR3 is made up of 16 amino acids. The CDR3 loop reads CASSLVGTRGYNEQFF. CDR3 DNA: TGTGCCAGCAGCTTAGTTGGGACTAGAGGCTACAATGAGCAGTTCTTC.